This T cell receptor (beta chain) was captured by sequencing in a study of T cell repertoires in cytomegalovirus infection. Using its own MiXCR run on the reads, TCRdb lists one record per CDR3 protein. The table shows 450,000 to 650,000 distinct CDR3 sequences, with about 39% occurring only once. With respect to this clonotype: No antigen is known for it.

Germline values: CDR1 SGHAT, CDR2 FQNNGV. This CDR3 comprises 14 residues. Trimming removed 5 bases from V and 4 bases from J, with 11 bases in between. The sample in question was cultured PBMCs, obtained from culture after CMV antigen stimulation. The chain carries TRBV11-2 and TRBJ2-2; D may be TRBD2 (6 bases). The sequence derives from a human donor in good health (CMV status not recorded). Some clones in this sample may be carry-over from other donors' samples. The chain's CDR3 is CASSKTGGTGELFF. CDR3 nucleotides: TGTGCCAGCAGCAAAACCGGGGGCACCGGGGAGCTGTTTTTT.